This TCR beta chain was profiled in a study of blood T cell repertoires in COVID-19. Background on the study: Italy, Spain and the United States were the sources of the convalescent and acute COVID-19 samples. Sample material is recorded as cDNA or gDNA derived from T cells, B-cell-depleted T cells, or PBMCs.

CDR1 LGHDT and CDR2 YNNKEL come from the germline V gene (reference sequence). The trim removed 5 bases at V and 5 bases at J, leaving 6 bases unmatched. The CDR3 sequence is 14 residues long. Clones were sequenced by immunoSEQ multiplex PCR, and TCRdb holds only the in-frame ones, with some missing. The profile shows some 38,000 clones, 75% to 90% of them singletons. The origin of this receptor is a man in his sixties or seventies with acute or convalescent COVID-19. Material: peripheral blood. The chain employs TRBV3-1 (or the pseudogene TRBV3-2) and TRBJ1-1, with TRBD1 matching over 9 bases. The CDR3 nucleotides are TGTGCCAGCAGCGTGCCCGGGACAGGGACTGAAGCTTTCTTT. Its protein is CASSVPGTGTEAFF.